The 23 T cell receptor beta chains listed next were all sequenced from one sample in a study of cytomegalovirus exposure and HLA in healthy donors. Use of 60 Vbeta and 13 Jbeta primers characterized the PCR. The assay was immunoSEQ multiplex PCR, and TCRdb's table has in-frame clones only and misses some. The sample contains over 150,000 clones, 75% to 90% of which appear only once. Sequenced material: PBMCs. Receptor source: a human donor in good health.

The V gene is TRBV7-2, the J gene TRBJ2-1; 8 nucleotides line up with TRBD2. CDR3 length: 15 residues. In germline, CDR1 is SGHTA, CDR2 FQGNSA. Unmatched junction bases numbered 1, after V lost 0 bases and J lost 3 bases. The DNA of the CDR3 is TGTGCCAGCAGCTTAGCGGGACTAGTCTACAATGAGCAGTTCTTC. This sequence encodes CASSLAGLVYNEQFF.

As DNA, the CDR3 is TGCGCCAGCAGCCAAGGACTAGCGGCGAACACCGGGGAGCTGTTTTTT. Translation gives CASSQGLAANTGELFF. The chain is built from TRBV4-3 and TRBJ2-2; 9 nucleotides match TRBD2. There are 16 residues in the CDR3. CDR1 is LGHNA, CDR2 YSLEER, per germline. Unmatched junction bases numbered 0, after V lost 1 base and J lost 0 bases.

The rearrangement joins TRBV4-1 to TRBJ2-7, with 9 bases fitting TRBD1. J lost 1 base, V lost 2 bases, and 3 bases had no gene match. The CDR3 loop spans 15 amino acids. The germline gives CDR1 MGHRA, CDR2 YSYEKL. The DNA for the CDR3 is TGCGCCAGCAGCCAATCCGACAGGGGGTCCTACGAGCAGTACTTC. Its protein is CASSQSDRGSYEQYF.

The chain uses TRBV30 and TRBJ2-1; TRBD1 aligns across 9 bases. The trim removed 0 bases at V and 8 bases at J, leaving 5 bases unmatched. Germline V gene sequence: CDR1 GTSNPN, CDR2 SVGIG (reference sequence). This CDR3 spans 14 amino acids. CDR3 loop: CAWSVQDRGYEQFF. CDR3 DNA sequence: TGTGCCTGGAGTGTTCAGGACAGGGGTTATGAGCAGTTCTTC. The full variable domain, its missing parts supplied by reference TRBV30 and TRBJ2-1, is SQTIHQWPATLVQPVGSPLSLECTVEGTSNPNLYWYRQAAGRGLQLLFYSVGIGQISSEVPQNLSASRPQDRQFILSSKKLLLSDSGFYLCAWSVQDRGYEQFFGPGTRLTVL.

The chain employs TRBV5-4 and TRBJ2-1; possible D gene TRBD2, 5 bases. Germline loops: CDR1 SGHNT, CDR2 YYREEE (reference sequence). CDR3 size: 15 residues. With 5 bases removed from V and 0 bases from J, the gap between germline ends came to 12 bases. The CDR3, as DNA: TGTGCCAGCAGTACCCCGGGGAGCTCCTACAATGAGCAGTTCTTC. It is translated as CASSTPGSSYNEQFF.

The chain combines TRBV5-1 with TRBJ1-1, with D unresolved. CDR1 and CDR2 (germline): SGHRS, YFSETQ. Trimming took off 6 bases at V and 1 base at J, with 13 bases between the two ends. The CDR3 contains 14 residues. CDR3 amino acids: CASIDTSGNTEAFF. For the CDR3, the DNA is TGCGCCAGCATAGACACCTCCGGGAACACTGAAGCTTTCTTT.

The chain joins TRBV4-1 to TRBJ2-2, with D possibly matching TRBD1 (6 bases). Germline assignment: CDR1 MGHRA and CDR2 YSYEKL. This CDR3 spans 17 amino acids. V shed 4 bases and J shed 0 bases, with 15 bases lying between them. CDR3 amino acids: CASSLGGQPPNTGELFF. As DNA, the CDR3 is TGCGCCAGCAGCCTTGGTGGACAGCCCCCGAACACCGGGGAGCTGTTTTTT.

The gene calls are TRBV4-1 and TRBJ2-7, with 9 bases that match TRBD1. V was clipped by 8 bases and J by 6 bases; unmatched bases: 8. Germline CDR1 is MGHRA and CDR2 is YSYEKL. The length of the CDR3 is 13 residues. The CDR3 sequence: CASRGTGSREQYF. The DNA of the CDR3 is TGCGCCAGCCGAGGGACAGGGTCCCGCGAGCAGTACTTC.

Written as DNA, the CDR3 is TGTGCCAGCAGCTTAAATTTTGCGGGTGTTAATGAAAAACTGTTTTTT. It is translated as CASSLNFAGVNEKLFF. This chain connects TRBV7-2 to TRBJ1-4; D remains unclear. The germline V gene encodes CDR1 SGHTA and CDR2 FQGNSA. V shed 2 bases and J shed 4 bases, with 14 bases lying between them. The CDR3 is 16 amino acids.

The chain joins TRBV9 to TRBJ2-1, with unresolved D. CDR3 length: 16 amino acids. V shed 0 bases and J shed 8 bases, with 18 bases lying between them. Germline V lookup: CDR1 SGDLS, CDR2 YYNGEE. The CDR3 loop is CASSVEYGLLGDEQFF. DNA of the CDR3: TGTGCCAGCAGCGTAGAATATGGTCTTTTGGGCGATGAGCAGTTCTTC.

This clone was counted only a few times. The rearrangement uses TRBV7-3 and TRBJ2-2; the D is unclear. Trimming took off 0 bases at V and 5 bases at J, with 7 bases between the two ends. Germline V gene lookup returns CDR1 SGHTA and CDR2 FQGTGA. This CDR3 has 14 residues. CDR3 sequence: CASSLTPSTGELFF. The CDR3 DNA is TGTGCCAGCAGCTTAACCCCCAGTACCGGGGAGCTGTTTTTT.

This clone appeared a few times. This chain connects TRBV9 to TRBJ2-1; D may be TRBD1 (6 bases). V was trimmed by 0 bases and J by 2 bases, leaving 9 bases between them. The length of the CDR3 is 15 residues. Per the germline V gene, CDR1 is SGDLS and CDR2 is YYNGEE. The CDR3 DNA reads TGTGCCAGCAGCGTAGGGGACAACCCCTACAATGAGCAGTTCTTC. This gives the protein CASSVGDNPYNEQFF. The full variable domain, completed using reference TRBV9 and TRBJ2-1, is DSGVTQTPKHLITATGQRVTLRCSPRSGDLSVYWYQQSLDQGLQFLIQYYNGEERAKGNILERFSAQQFPDLHSELNLSSLELGDSALYFCASSVGDNPYNEQFFGPGTRLTVL.

The J gene is TRBJ2-7, the V gene TRBV27; 12 positions agree with TRBD2. The CDR3 spans 14 residues. Germline trimming cut 7 bases from V and 13 bases from J; bases unmatched to any gene: 14. Germline-derived CDR1 and CDR2 are MNHEY and SMNVEV (reference sequence). CDR3 amino acids: CASTPGGLAGRYYF. The CDR3 nucleotides are TGTGCCAGCACTCCCGGAGGACTAGCGGGGAGGTATTACTTC.

This chain uses TRBV2 with TRBJ2-5, with TRBD2 matching 8 bases. Judging by the DNA end, TRBJ2-7 fits better; the J call may be wrong. Germline-derived CDR1 and CDR2 are SNHLY and FYNNEI. There are 11 residues in the CDR3. As DNA, the CDR3 is TGTGCCAGCAAGAGCGGGGGCGAGCAGTACTTC. Protein product: CASKSGGEQYF.

The sample holds a few counts of this clone. The chain is built from TRBV14 and TRBJ2-7; TRBD1 matches 9 bases. Germline CDR1 and CDR2: SGHDN and FVKESK. The CDR3 has 16 residues. After removal of 3 bases from V and 5 bases from J, the junction contained 11 bases not matched to a gene. The CDR3 nucleotides read TGTGCCAGCAGCCAGATAACCGGGACAGGGATTAACGAGCAGTACTTC. Translating it yields CASSQITGTGINEQYF.

The genes are TRBV6-5 and TRBJ1-6; D remains unclear. The CDR3 is made up of 14 amino acids. Looked up from germline, CDR1 is MNHEY and CDR2 is SVGAGI. With 6 bases removed from V and 7 bases from J, the gap between germline ends came to 13 bases. DNA of the CDR3: TGTGCCAGCAGAATGAGCTGGGCAAATTCACCCCTCCACTTT. Protein product: CASRMSWANSPLHF.

In this sample, this clone turned up once. The J gene is TRBJ2-7, the V gene TRBV27; 8 nucleotides align to TRBD2. V shed 3 bases and J 5 bases; nucleotides not matched to a gene: 6. The germline V gene has CDR1 MNHEY and CDR2 SMNVEV (reference sequence). The length of the CDR3 is 14 residues. CDR3 region: CASSLGTSLHEQYF. CDR3 nucleotides: TGTGCCAGCAGTTTGGGGACTAGTCTACACGAGCAGTACTTC.

The genes are TRBV9 and TRBJ1-6, with TRBD1 identical over 7 bases. The CDR3 is 15 amino acids. The J segment lost 4 bases and the V segment lost 2 bases, leaving 3 bases of the junction unmatched. Germline loops: CDR1 SGDLS, CDR2 YYNGEE. CDR3 region: CASSVRTGYNSPLHF. DNA of the CDR3: TGTGCCAGCAGCGTGCGGACAGGTTATAATTCACCCCTCCACTTT.

This clone was seen just once. The chain couples TRBV7-9 to TRBJ1-1; D not certain. Looked up from germline, CDR1 is SEHNR and CDR2 is FQNEAQ (reference sequence). The CDR3 runs to 13 residues. The V gene lost 4 bases and the J gene lost 4 bases, with 10 bases spanning the gap. DNA of the CDR3: TGTGCCAGCAGCTCGGACTCGAGCACTGAAGCTTTCTTT. Its protein product is CASSSDSSTEAFF.

About this clone: This sample includes further DNA sequences coding for the same CDR3. The chain joins TRBV6-5 to TRBJ1-1; D is unclear. The germline V gene encodes CDR1 MNHEY and CDR2 SVGAGI. CDR3 length: 11 amino acids. The V end lost 6 bases, the J end lost 5 bases, and 7 bases lay between the germline ends. The CDR3 reads CASSRGTEAFF. CDR3 nucleotides: TGTGCCAGCAGCCGAGGGACTGAAGCTTTCTTT.

The rearrangement links TRBV5-5 to TRBJ2-3; TRBD2 is a possible D gene (6 bases). V lost 2 bases, J lost 3 bases, and 10 bases lay in between. Germline CDR1 is SGHKS and CDR2 is YYEKEE (reference sequence). This CDR3 comprises 14 residues. The CDR3 here is CASSFFGGTDTQYF. For the CDR3, the DNA is TGTGCCAGCAGCTTCTTCGGGGGTACAGATACGCAGTATTTT.

The V call is TRBV6-5, the J call TRBJ1-2; TRBD1 matches 7 bases. The ends lost 5 bases at V and 3 bases at J; junction bases unmatched: 0. Germline CDR1 and CDR2: MNHEY and SVGAGI. The CDR3 spans 12 residues. The CDR3 DNA sequence: TGTGCCAGCAGTGACAGGGACTATGGCTACACCTTC. Residues: CASSDRDYGYTF.

The chain recombines TRBV9 with TRBJ1-2, with 8 bases identical to TRBD1. J gave up 2 bases and V 3 bases, and 6 bases lay outside the gene matches. The CDR3 contains 15 residues. Germline loops: CDR1 SGDLS, CDR2 YYNGEE. The CDR3 nucleotides read TGTGCCAGCAGCGGAACTGGACAGGGAAACTATGGCTACACCTTC. This sequence encodes CASSGTGQGNYGYTF.